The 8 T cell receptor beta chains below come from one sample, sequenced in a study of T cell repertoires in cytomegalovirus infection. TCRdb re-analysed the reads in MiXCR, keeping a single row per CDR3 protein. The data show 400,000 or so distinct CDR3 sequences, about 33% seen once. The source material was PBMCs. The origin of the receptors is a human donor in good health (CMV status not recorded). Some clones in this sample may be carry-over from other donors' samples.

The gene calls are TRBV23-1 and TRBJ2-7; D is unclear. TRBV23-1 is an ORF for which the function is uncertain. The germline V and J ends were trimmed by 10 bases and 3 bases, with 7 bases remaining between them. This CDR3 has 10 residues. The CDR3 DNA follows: TGCGCCACCTGGGGCTACGAGCAGTACTTC. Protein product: CATWGYEQYF.

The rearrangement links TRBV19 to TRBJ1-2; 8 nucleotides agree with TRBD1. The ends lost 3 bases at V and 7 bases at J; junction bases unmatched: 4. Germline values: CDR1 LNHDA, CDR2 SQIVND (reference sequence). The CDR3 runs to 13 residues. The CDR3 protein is CASSMTGASGYTF. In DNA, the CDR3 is TGTGCCAGTAGTATGACAGGGGCCTCTGGCTACACCTTC.

CDR3: CASSGGGTSTDTQYF. The CDR3 nucleotides read TGTGCCAGCAGCGGAGGTGGGACTAGCACAGATACGCAGTATTTT. This chain connects TRBV7-2 to TRBJ2-3, with a possible D match to TRBD2 (6 bases). CDR3 size: 15 residues. V shed 5 bases and J shed 0 bases, with 12 bases lying between them. CDR1 SGHTA and CDR2 FQGNSA come from the germline V gene.

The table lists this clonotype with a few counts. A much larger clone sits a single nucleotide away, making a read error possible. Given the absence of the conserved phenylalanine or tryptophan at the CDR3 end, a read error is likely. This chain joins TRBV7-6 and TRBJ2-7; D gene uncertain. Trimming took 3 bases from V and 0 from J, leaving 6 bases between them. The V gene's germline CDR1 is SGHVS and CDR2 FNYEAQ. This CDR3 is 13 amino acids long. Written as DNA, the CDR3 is TGTGCCAGCAGCTTCGCTAGCTCCTACGAGCAGTACCTC. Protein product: CASSFASSYEQYL.

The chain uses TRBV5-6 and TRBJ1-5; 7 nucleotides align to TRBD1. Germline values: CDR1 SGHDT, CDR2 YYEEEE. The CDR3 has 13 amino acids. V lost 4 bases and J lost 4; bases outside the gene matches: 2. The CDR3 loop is CASSQGQNQPQHF. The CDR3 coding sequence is TGTGCCAGCAGCCAGGGACAGAATCAGCCCCAGCATTTT.

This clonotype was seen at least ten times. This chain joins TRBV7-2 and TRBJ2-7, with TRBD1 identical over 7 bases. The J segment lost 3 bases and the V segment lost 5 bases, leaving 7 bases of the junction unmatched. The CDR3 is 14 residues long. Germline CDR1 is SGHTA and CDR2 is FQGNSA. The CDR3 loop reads CASSSMTGSYEQYF. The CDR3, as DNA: TGTGCCAGCAGCAGTATGACAGGGAGCTACGAGCAGTACTTC.

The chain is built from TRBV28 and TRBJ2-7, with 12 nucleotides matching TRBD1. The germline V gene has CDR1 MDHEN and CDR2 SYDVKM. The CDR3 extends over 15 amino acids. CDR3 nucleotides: TGTGACATCCAGACGTCCGGGACAGGGGGCCGGGTGCAGTACTTC. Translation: CDIQTSGTGGRVQYF.

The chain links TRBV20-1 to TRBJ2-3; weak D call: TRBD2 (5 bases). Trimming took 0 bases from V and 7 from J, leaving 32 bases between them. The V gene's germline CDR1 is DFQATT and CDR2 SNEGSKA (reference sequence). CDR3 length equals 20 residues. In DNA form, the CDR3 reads TGCAGTGCTAGAGAACACCCTCTAGGTGCTCGGGGAGTACATTCGAATACGCAGTATTTT. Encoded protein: CSAREHPLGARGVHSNTQYF.